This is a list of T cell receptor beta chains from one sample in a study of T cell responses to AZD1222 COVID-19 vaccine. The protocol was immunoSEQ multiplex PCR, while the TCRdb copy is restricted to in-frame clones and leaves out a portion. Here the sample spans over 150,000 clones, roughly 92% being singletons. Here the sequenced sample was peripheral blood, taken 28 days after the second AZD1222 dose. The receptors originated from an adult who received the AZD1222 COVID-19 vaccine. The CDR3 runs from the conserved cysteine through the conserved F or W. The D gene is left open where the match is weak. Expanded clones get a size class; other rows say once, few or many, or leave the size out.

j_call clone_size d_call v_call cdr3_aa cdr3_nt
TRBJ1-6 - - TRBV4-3 CASSQEPGASIGSPLHF TGCGCCAGCAGCCAAGAACCCGGGGCTAGCATAGGCTCACCCCTCCACTTT
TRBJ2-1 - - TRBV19 CASSISPLGWVEQFF TGTGCCAGTAGTATCAGTCCCCTAGGGTGGGTTGAGCAGTTCTTC
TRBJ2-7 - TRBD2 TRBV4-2 CASSQVALADSYEQYF TGTGCCAGCAGCCAAGTGGCCCTAGCGGACTCCTACGAGCAGTACTTC
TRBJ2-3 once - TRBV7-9 CASSSSGTDTQYF TGTGCCAGCAGCTCCTCCGGAACAGATACGCAGTATTTT
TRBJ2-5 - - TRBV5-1 CASSLGPRETQYF TGCGCCAGCAGCTTGGGCCCTCGGGAGACCCAGTACTTC
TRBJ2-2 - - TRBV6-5 CASSRAGELFF TGTGCCAGCTCACGGGCCGGGGAGCTGTTTTTT
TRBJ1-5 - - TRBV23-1 CASSPGVGNQPQHF TGCGCCAGCAGTCCCGGGGTCGGAAATCAGCCCCAGCATTTT
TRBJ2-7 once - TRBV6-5 CASSLLGFLYEQYF TGTGCCAGCAGCCTACTTGGGTTCCTCTACGAGCAGTACTTC
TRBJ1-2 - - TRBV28 CASSRPLGLGYTF TGTGCCAGCAGCCGTCCTTTGGGCCTTGGCTACACCTTC
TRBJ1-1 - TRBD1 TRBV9 CASSVGQGDTEAFF TGTGCCAGCAGCGTGGGACAGGGGGACACTGAAGCTTTCTTT
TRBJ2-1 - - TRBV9 CASSAAGVQYNEQFF TGTGCCAGCAGCGCCGCAGGGGTTCAGTACAATGAGCAGTTCTTC
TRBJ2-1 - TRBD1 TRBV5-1 CASSDDRGNEQFF TGCGCCAGCAGCGACGACAGGGGGAATGAGCAGTTCTTC
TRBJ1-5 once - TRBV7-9 CASSFSEWGAGDQPQHF TGTGCCAGCAGCTTTTCCGAATGGGGGGCAGGCGATCAGCCCCAGCATTTT
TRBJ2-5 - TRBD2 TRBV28 CASSPRGGEETQYF TGTGCCAGCAGTCCCCGGGGGGGAGAAGAGACCCAGTACTTC
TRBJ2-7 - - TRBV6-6 CASTRPSTGLPYEQYF TGTGCCAGCACCAGACCTTCTACCGGGCTTCCCTACGAGCAGTACTTC
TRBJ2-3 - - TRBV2 CASHHGSTDTQYF TGTGCCAGCCACCACGGGAGCACAGATACGCAGTATTTT
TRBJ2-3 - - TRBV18 CASSPPRGASTDTQYF TGTGCCAGCTCACCACCTCGGGGGGCAAGCACAGATACGCAGTATTTT
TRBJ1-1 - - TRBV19 CASRMEGWGTEAFF TGTGCCAGTAGAATGGAGGGTTGGGGCACTGAAGCTTTCTTT
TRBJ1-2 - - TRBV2 CASSLLRTYGYTF TGTGCCAGCAGCCTATTACGGACCTATGGCTACACCTTC
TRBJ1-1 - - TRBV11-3 CASLLFVTEAFF TGTGCCAGCCTACTATTCGTCACTGAAGCTTTCTTT
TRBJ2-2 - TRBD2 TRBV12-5 CASGLVTGLAGNTGELFF TGTGCTAGTGGTTTGGTAACGGGGCTAGCGGGAAACACCGGGGAGCTGTTTTTT
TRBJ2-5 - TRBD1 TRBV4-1 CASSQLSGTVKTQYF TGCGCCAGCAGCCAATTATCCGGGACAGTGAAGACCCAGTACTTC
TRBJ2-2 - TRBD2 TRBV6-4 CASSDSSGRRTGELFF TGTGCCAGCAGTGACTCCAGCGGGAGGCGAACCGGGGAGCTGTTTTTT
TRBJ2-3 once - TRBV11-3 CASSLKLVAGLAGDTQYF TGTGCCAGCAGCTTAAAATTGGTCGCGGGGCTAGCAGGCGATACGCAGTATTTT
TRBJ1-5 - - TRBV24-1 CATSDRAF TGTGCCACCAGCGACCGGGCCTTT
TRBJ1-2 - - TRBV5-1 CASSLMGNGYTF TGCGCCAGCAGCTTGATGGGTAACGGCTACACCTTC
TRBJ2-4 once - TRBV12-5 CALPPWTEITKNIQYF TGTGCCCTCCCTCCCTGGACCGAGATAACCAAAAACATTCAGTACTTC
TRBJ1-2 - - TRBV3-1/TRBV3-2 CASSQKRDTNYGYTF TGTGCCAGCAGCCAAAAGAGGGATACGAACTATGGCTACACCTTC
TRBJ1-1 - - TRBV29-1 CSVGTEAFF TGCAGCGTTGGCACTGAAGCTTTCTTT
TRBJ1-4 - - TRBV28 CASSFGAREKLFF TGTGCCAGCAGTTTCGGGGCACGCGAAAAACTGTTTTTT
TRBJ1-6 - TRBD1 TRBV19 CASSIAVGQGDSPLHF TGTGCCAGTAGTATAGCCGTGGGACAGGGGGATTCACCCCTCCACTTT
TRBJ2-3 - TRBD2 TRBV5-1 CASSLTSGERADTQYF TGCGCCAGCAGTTTGACTAGCGGGGAGCGAGCAGATACGCAGTATTTT
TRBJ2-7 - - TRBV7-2 CASSLGTGPFYEQYF TGTGCCAGCAGCTTAGGTACAGGTCCGTTCTACGAGCAGTACTTC
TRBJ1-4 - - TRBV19 CASRDGQLNEKLFF TGTGCCAGTAGAGATGGACAGTTGAATGAAAAACTGTTTTTT
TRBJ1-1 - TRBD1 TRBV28 CASSLNGRGALGAFF TGTGCCAGCAGTTTAAATGGCAGGGGGGCTCTTGGGGCTTTCTTT
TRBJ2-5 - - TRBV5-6 CASSLGQRRETQYF TGTGCCAGCAGCCTTGGACAGCGTCGGGAGACCCAGTACTTC
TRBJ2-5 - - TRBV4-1 CASSQSGLYGETQYF TGCGCCAGCAGCCAATCAGGGCTGTATGGAGAGACCCAGTACTTC
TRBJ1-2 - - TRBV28 CASRVGPTFYGYTF TGTGCCAGCAGGGTCGGCCCGACCTTCTATGGCTACACCTTC
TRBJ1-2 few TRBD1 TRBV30 CAWTRQGGSGYTF TGTGCCTGGACTAGACAGGGAGGAAGTGGCTACACCTTC
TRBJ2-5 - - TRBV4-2 CASSQVTGQETQYF TGTGCCAGCAGCCAAGTGACAGGCCAAGAGACCCAGTACTTC
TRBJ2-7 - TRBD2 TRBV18 CASSPPGLAGGYEQYF TGTGCCAGCTCACCACCCGGGCTAGCGGGGGGCTACGAGCAGTACTTC
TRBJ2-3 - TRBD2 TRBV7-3 CASSSKREGQDTQYF TGTGCCAGCAGCTCGAAGCGGGAGGGCCAAGATACGCAGTATTTT
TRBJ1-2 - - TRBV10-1 CASSERGTDGYTF TGCGCCAGCAGTGAGCGGGGGACGGATGGCTACACCTTC
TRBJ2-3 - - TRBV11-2 CASSITGKGTDTQYF TGTGCCAGCAGCATAACAGGGAAGGGCACAGATACGCAGTATTTT
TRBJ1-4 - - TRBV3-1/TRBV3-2 CASLGGNEKLFF TGTGCCAGCCTAGGGGGGAATGAAAAACTGTTTTTT
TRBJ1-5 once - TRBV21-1 CASSKEGGFINQPQHF TGTGCCAGCAGCAAAGAAGGCGGGTTCATCAATCAGCCCCAGCATTTT
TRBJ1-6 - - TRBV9 CASSVEGQSRSPLHF TGTGCCAGCAGCGTAGAAGGGCAGAGTCGGTCACCCCTCCACTTT
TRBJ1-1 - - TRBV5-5 CASSLGVGFTEAFF TGTGCCAGCAGCTTAGGAGTCGGATTCACTGAAGCTTTCTTT
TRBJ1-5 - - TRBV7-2 CASSTQGSNQPQHF TGTGCCAGCAGCACGCAGGGTAGCAATCAGCCCCAGCATTTT
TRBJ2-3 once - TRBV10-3 CAISEGPITDTQYF TGTGCCATCAGTGAAGGACCGATCACAGATACGCAGTATTTT
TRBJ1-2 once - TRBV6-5 CASSNPGGENDGYTF TGTGCCAGCAGCAACCCGGGAGGGGAGAATGATGGCTACACCTTC
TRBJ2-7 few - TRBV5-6 CASSLGGGRYEQYF TGTGCCAGCAGCTTAGGGGGAGGGCGCTACGAGCAGTACTTC